These 23 T cell receptor beta chains were sequenced from one sample in a study of CD8 T cells in Susac syndrome. Random hexamers were used to reverse transcribe an amount of about 0.45 to 1 ug RNA. One entry per CDR3 protein, called by TCRdb with MiXCR from the immunoSEQ multiplex PCR reads. The data hold about 150,000 distinct CDR3 sequences, with 95% observed a single time. The source material was CD8+ T cells from PBMCs. The receptors were sampled from a human donor with Susac syndrome.

This clonotype was seen a single time. V usage is TRBV7-9 and J usage is TRBJ2-1; either TRBD1 or TRBD2 may supply D (6 bases each). Trimming removed 3 bases at V and 4 bases at J, with 16 bases between. This CDR3 is 16 amino acids long. CDR1 is SEHNR, CDR2 FQNEAQ, per germline (reference sequence). CDR3 DNA: TGTGCCAGCAGCTTTGTTCGGGGGCCCAGGTACAATGAGCAGTTCTTC. It encodes CASSFVRGPRYNEQFF.

This clonotype has just one count. The V call is TRBV6-5, the J call TRBJ2-3; D may be TRBD1 or TRBD2 (5 bases each). Germline V gene data show CDR1 as MNHEY and CDR2 as SVGAGI. Trimming pared 2 bases from V and 2 bases from J, leaving 14 bases between. There are 16 residues in the CDR3. The CDR3 is CASSYDHRDLTDTQYF. DNA for the CDR3: TGTGCCAGCAGTTACGATCATCGGGACCTCACAGATACGCAGTATTTT.

The V gene is TRBV5-1, the J gene TRBJ1-1, with a tentative D call TRBD1 (5 bases). Germline CDR1 is SGHRS and CDR2 is YFSETQ. The CDR3 contains 14 residues. Trimming pared 0 bases from V and 1 base from J, leaving 7 bases between. The CDR3 protein is CASSLEQANTEAFF. CDR3 in DNA: TGCGCCAGCAGCTTGGAACAGGCGAACACTGAAGCTTTCTTT. Combining the CDR3 with reference TRBV5-1 and TRBJ1-1 gives the whole variable domain KAGVTQTPRYLIKTRGQQVTLSCSPISGHRSVSWYQQTPGQGLQFLFEYFSETQRNKGNFPGRFSGRQFSNSRSEMNVSTLELGDSALYLCASSLEQANTEAFFGQGTRLTVV.

The V and J genes are TRBV7-9 and TRBJ1-4; D is uncertain. Germline lookup yields CDR1 SEHNR and CDR2 FQNEAQ (reference sequence). The V end was cut by 1 base, the J end by 7 bases, with 10 bases between. The CDR3 loop spans 14 amino acids. The CDR3 is CASSLENRGEKLFF. The CDR3 region has the DNA TGTGCCAGCAGCTTAGAGAACCGCGGTGAAAAACTGTTTTTT.

The chain uses TRBV7-9 and TRBJ1-2, with 9 nucleotides matching TRBD1. V shed 4 bases, J shed 2 bases, and the junction held 17 bases outside the gene matches. The V gene's germline CDR1 is SEHNR and CDR2 FQNEAQ (reference sequence). This CDR3 spans 19 amino acids. Here the CDR3 reads CASSSDTSRDREDNYGYTF. CDR3 sequence (DNA): TGTGCCAGCAGCTCCGATACTTCCCGGGACAGGGAGGACAACTATGGCTACACCTTC.

This rearrangement joins TRBV7-2 to TRBJ2-1; a weak D match, TRBD1 (5 bases). The CDR3 sequence is 15 residues long. Germline-derived CDR1 and CDR2 are SGHTA and FQGNSA. The V gene lost 3 bases and the J gene lost 4 bases, with 13 bases spanning the gap. The CDR3, as DNA: TGTGCCAGCAGCTTGACAGAGCCTGATTACAATGAGCAGTTCTTC. It yields the protein CASSLTEPDYNEQFF.

This rearrangement joins TRBV5-5 to TRBJ2-5; 7 bases align to TRBD2. Germline trimming cut 1 base from V and 0 bases from J; bases unmatched to any gene: 3. From germline, CDR1 is SGHKS and CDR2 YYEKEE (reference sequence). CDR3 length: 15 residues. The CDR3 DNA sequence: TGTGCCAGCAGCTTGAACGGGGGGAACCAAGAGACCCAGTACTTC. Translation: CASSLNGGNQETQYF.

The genes are TRBV7-3 and TRBJ1-2; 8 bases fit TRBD1. The CDR3 runs to 13 residues. V shed 5 bases and J 8 bases; nucleotides not matched to a gene: 7. CDR1 is SGHTA, CDR2 FQGTGA, per germline. The CDR3 loop reads CASSPRGLGGYTF. The CDR3 DNA follows: TGTGCCAGCAGCCCCAGGGGGCTAGGCGGCTACACCTTC.

This sequence joins TRBV27 and TRBJ2-5, with D possibly being TRBD1 or TRBD2 (7 bases each). The V gene lost 2 bases and the J gene lost 2 bases, with 12 bases spanning the gap. CDR3 length: 15 amino acids. CDR1 is MNHEY, CDR2 SMNVEV, per germline (reference sequence). The CDR3 is CASSLRQGGQETQYF. Here the CDR3 DNA reads TGTGCCAGCAGTTTACGACAGGGAGGGCAAGAGACCCAGTACTTC.

The rearrangement joins TRBV18 to TRBJ2-1, with TRBD2 as a possible D gene (5 bases). The V end was cut by 5 bases, the J end by 0 bases, with 11 bases between. Germline values: CDR1 KGHSH, CDR2 LQKENI. The CDR3 runs 15 residues. CDR3 nucleotides: TGTGCCAGCTCAGCGGACTCGAGCTCCTACAATGAGCAGTTCTTC. It yields the protein CASSADSSSYNEQFF. The full variable domain, completed using reference TRBV18 and TRBJ2-1, is NAGVMQNPRHLVRRRGQEARLRCSPMKGHSHVYWYRQLPEEGLKFMVYLQKENIIDESGMPKERFSAEFPKEGPSILRIQQVVRGDSAAYFCASSADSSSYNEQFFGPGTRLTVL.

V usage is TRBV4-1 and J usage is TRBJ1-1; TRBD1 aligns across 11 bases. This CDR3 is 16 amino acids long. V was pared by 5 bases and J by 7 bases, with 12 bases of the junction left unmatched. CDR1 and CDR2 (germline): MGHRA, YSYEKL. Here the CDR3 reads CASSESGTGGFVEAFF. CDR3 coding DNA: TGCGCCAGCAGCGAGAGCGGGACAGGGGGTTTCGTTGAAGCTTTCTTT.

The CDR3 loop reads CASSDSEQYF. CDR3 sequence (DNA): TGTGCCAGCAGCGACTCCGAGCAGTACTTC. The chain has TRBV6-6 and TRBJ2-7, with D uncertain. This CDR3 comprises 10 residues. The germline V gene has CDR1 MNHNY and CDR2 SVGAGI (reference sequence). Trimming removed 6 bases at V and 6 bases at J, with 6 bases between.

The CDR3 DNA reads TGCGCCAGCAGTGAGTGGACTAGCGCTGCGGATACGCAGTATTTT. It translates to CASSEWTSAADTQYF. The chain employs TRBV10-2 and TRBJ2-3, with 9 nucleotides matching TRBD2. V shed 1 base, J shed 6 bases, and the junction held 5 bases outside the gene matches. Germline loops: CDR1 WSHSY, CDR2 SAAADI. The CDR3 has 15 amino acids.

The chain joins TRBV4-1 to TRBJ2-1; 7 bases fit TRBD1. The CDR3 spans 12 residues. Germline CDR1 is MGHRA and CDR2 is YSYEKL. J was trimmed by 10 bases and V by 2 bases; bases with no gene match: 2. As DNA, the CDR3 is TGCGCCAGCAGCCAAACAGGGGACGAGCAGTTCTTC. Its translation is CASSQTGDEQFF.

The chain combines TRBV9 with TRBJ1-1; weak D call: TRBD1 (5 bases). Per the germline V gene, CDR1 is SGDLS and CDR2 is YYNGEE. Trimming pared 0 bases from V and 10 bases from J, leaving 13 bases between. CDR3 size: 13 residues. The CDR3 DNA is TGTGCCAGCAGCGTAGGTGAGGGGCGAGGAGCTTTCTTT. It translates to CASSVGEGRGAFF.

The rearrangement uses TRBV5-1 and TRBJ1-2; no firm D call. Germline assignment: CDR1 SGHRS and CDR2 YFSETQ. The CDR3 length is 11 residues. Trimming stripped 4 bases from V and 8 bases from J, with 9 bases between. The CDR3 DNA reads as TGCGCCAGCAGCAACGAAAGGGGCTACACCTTC. Translated: CASSNERGYTF.

This rearrangement joins TRBV12-3 or TRBV12-4 to TRBJ2-1; no definite D call. The CDR3 loop spans 12 amino acids. V shed 4 bases and J shed 8 bases, with 9 bases lying between them. The CDR3 coding sequence is TGTGCCAGCAGTTATACGGTCGATGAGCAGTTCTTC. Translating gives CASSYTVDEQFF.

The V call is TRBV5-6, the J call TRBJ1-2; D possibly corresponds to TRBD1 (5 bases). CDR1 and CDR2 (germline): SGHDT, YYEEEE. The V end lost 0 bases, the J end lost 3 bases, and 9 bases lay between the germline ends. The CDR3 totals 14 residues. Here the CDR3 reads CASSLGQGDYGYTF. CDR3 DNA: TGTGCCAGCAGCTTGGGTCAGGGAGACTATGGCTACACCTTC.

V is TRBV5-1 and J is TRBJ2-3; D gene unclear. The CDR3 contains 13 residues. Trimming left V 4 bases short and J 2 bases short, with 8 bases between. The germline CDR1 and CDR2 sequences are SGHRS and YFSETQ. The CDR3 DNA sequence: TGCGCCAGCAGCCCGGGTTACACAGATACGCAGTATTTT. Protein: CASSPGYTDTQYF.

This chain joins TRBV19 and TRBJ1-1; D gene ambiguous. This CDR3 is built from 12 residues. The V gene lost 7 bases and the J gene lost 5 bases, with 11 bases spanning the gap. The germline V gene has CDR1 LNHDA and CDR2 SQIVND (reference sequence). The CDR3 is CASTPSGTEAFF. DNA for the CDR3: TGTGCCAGTACCCCGAGCGGTACTGAAGCTTTCTTT.

The CDR3 bases are TGCGCCAGCAGCCAGTACCCTGGGGTCACAGATACGCAGTATTTT. Translation: CASSQYPGVTDTQYF. The chain couples TRBV4-1 to TRBJ2-3; D not certain. This CDR3 is built from 15 residues. From germline, CDR1 is MGHRA and CDR2 YSYEKL. The germline V and J ends were trimmed by 3 bases and 2 bases, with 12 bases remaining between them.

Only one count was recorded for this clonotype. The chain has TRBV9 and TRBJ2-1; 8 nucleotides match TRBD2. The length of the CDR3 is 15 residues. The junction had 9 bases not matched to a gene; V was cut back by 3 bases and J by 7 bases. Germline V CDR1 and CDR2: SGDLS, YYNGEE. The CDR3 loop is CASSATSVKGNEQFF. DNA for the CDR3: TGTGCCAGCAGCGCGACTAGCGTAAAGGGGAATGAGCAGTTCTTC.

The V gene is TRBV14, the J gene TRBJ1-2; D uncertain. The CDR3 sequence is 13 residues long. With 0 bases removed from V and 8 bases from J, the gap between germline ends came to 10 bases. Germline V lookup: CDR1 SGHDN, CDR2 FVKESK. CDR3 nucleotide sequence: TGTGCCAGCAGCCAAGACCAAGCATGGGGCTACACCTTC. Amino acids: CASSQDQAWGYTF.